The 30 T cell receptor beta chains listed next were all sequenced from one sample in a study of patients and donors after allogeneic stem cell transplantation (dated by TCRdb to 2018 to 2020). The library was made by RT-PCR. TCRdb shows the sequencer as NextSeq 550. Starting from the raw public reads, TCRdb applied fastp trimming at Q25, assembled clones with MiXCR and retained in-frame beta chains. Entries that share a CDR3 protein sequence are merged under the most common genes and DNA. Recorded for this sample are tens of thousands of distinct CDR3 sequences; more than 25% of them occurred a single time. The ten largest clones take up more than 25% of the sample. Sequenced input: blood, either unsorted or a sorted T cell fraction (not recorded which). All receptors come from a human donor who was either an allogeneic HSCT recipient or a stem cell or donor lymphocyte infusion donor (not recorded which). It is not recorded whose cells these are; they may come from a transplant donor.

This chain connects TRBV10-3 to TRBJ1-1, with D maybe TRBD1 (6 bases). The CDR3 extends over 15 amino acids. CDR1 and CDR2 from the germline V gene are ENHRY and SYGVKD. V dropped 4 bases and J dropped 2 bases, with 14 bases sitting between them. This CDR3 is CAISARGQTNTEAFF. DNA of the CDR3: TGTGCCATCAGTGCCCGTGGACAGACTAACACTGAAGCTTTCTTT.

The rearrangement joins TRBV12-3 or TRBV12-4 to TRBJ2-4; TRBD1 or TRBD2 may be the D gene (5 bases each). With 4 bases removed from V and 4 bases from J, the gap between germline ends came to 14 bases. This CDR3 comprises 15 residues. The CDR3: CASSSRDGAKNIQYF. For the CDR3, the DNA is TGTGCCAGCAGTTCCAGGGACGGGGCTAAAAACATTCAGTACTTC.

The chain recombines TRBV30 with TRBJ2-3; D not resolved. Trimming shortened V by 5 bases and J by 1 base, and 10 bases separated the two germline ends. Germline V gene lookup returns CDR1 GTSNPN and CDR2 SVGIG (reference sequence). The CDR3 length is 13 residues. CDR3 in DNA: TGTGCCTGGCTTAGAACGGGCACAGATACGCAGTATTTT. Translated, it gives CAWLRTGTDTQYF.

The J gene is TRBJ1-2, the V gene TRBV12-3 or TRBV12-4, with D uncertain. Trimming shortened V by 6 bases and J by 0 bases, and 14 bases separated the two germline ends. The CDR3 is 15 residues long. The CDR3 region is CASRRSGEANYGYTF. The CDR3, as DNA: TGTGCCAGCAGGCGATCTGGGGAAGCTAACTATGGCTACACCTTC.

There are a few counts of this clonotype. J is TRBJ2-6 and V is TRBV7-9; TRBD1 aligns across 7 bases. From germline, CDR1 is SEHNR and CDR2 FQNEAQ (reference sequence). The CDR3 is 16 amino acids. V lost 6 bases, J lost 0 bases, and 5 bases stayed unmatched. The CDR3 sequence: CASRYDRASGANVLTF. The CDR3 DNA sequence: TGTGCCAGCAGATACGACAGGGCCTCTGGGGCCAACGTCCTGACTTTC.

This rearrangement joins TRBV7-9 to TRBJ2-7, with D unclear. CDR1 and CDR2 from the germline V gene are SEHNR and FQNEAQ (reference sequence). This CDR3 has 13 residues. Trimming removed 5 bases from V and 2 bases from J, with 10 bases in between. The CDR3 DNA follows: TGTGCCAGCAGCCCCCTTTGGGCCTACGAGCAGTACTTC. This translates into CASSPLWAYEQYF.

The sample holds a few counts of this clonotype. CDR3 amino acids: CASSFAGYNEQFF. CDR3 DNA: TGTGCCAGCAGTTTTGCGGGTTACAATGAGCAGTTCTTC. The rearrangement links TRBV12-3 or TRBV12-4 to TRBJ2-1, with D possibly being TRBD2 (5 bases). Trimming pared 3 bases from V and 4 bases from J, leaving 7 bases between. The CDR3 totals 13 residues.

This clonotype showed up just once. The CDR3 sequence: CAISKAQGIGYTF. The CDR3 nucleotides are TGTGCCATCAGTAAGGCCCAGGGGATTGGCTACACCTTC. The chain couples TRBV10-3 to TRBJ1-2; D might be TRBD1 (6 bases). Germline V CDR1 and CDR2: ENHRY, SYGVKD. Trimming stripped 5 bases from V and 7 bases from J, with 14 bases between. CDR3 length: 13 residues.

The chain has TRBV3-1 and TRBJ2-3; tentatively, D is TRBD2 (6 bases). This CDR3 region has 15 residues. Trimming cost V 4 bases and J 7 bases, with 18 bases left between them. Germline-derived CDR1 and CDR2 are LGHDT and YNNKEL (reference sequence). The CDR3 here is CASSRLVGGSNTQYF. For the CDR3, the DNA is TGTGCCAGCAGCCGACTAGTGGGGGGTTCAAATACGCAGTATTTT.

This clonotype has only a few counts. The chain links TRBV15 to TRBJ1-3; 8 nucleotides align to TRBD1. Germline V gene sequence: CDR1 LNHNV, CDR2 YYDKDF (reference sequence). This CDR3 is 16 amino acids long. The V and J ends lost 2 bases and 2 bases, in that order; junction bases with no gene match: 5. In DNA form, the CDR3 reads TGTGCCACCAGCAGACCTCTCAGGGGGCCTGGAAACACCATATATTTT. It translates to CATSRPLRGPGNTIYF.

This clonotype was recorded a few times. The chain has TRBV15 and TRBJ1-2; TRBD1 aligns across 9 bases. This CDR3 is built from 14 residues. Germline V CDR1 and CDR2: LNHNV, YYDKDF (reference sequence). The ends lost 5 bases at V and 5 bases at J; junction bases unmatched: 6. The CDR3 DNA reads TGTGCCACCAGCCCGGGACAGGGAATGTATGGCTACACCTTC. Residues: CATSPGQGMYGYTF.

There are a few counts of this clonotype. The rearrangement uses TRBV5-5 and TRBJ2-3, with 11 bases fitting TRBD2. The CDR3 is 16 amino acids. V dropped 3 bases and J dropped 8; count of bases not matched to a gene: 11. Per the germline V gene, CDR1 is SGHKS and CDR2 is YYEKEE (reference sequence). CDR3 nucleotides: TGTGCCAGCAGCTCCCGACGGGGACTAGCGGCAGCTACGCAGTATTTT. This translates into CASSSRRGLAAATQYF.

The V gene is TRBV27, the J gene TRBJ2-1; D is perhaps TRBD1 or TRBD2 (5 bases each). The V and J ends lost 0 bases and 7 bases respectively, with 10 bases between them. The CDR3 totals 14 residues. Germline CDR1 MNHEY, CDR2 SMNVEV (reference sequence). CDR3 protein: CASSLSGGWNEQFF. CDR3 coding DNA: TGTGCCAGCAGTTTATCTGGGGGATGGAATGAGCAGTTCTTC.

The CDR3 DNA sequence: TGTGCCAGCAGCTCGACAGGGGGACGCGGCTACACCTTC. It specifies CASSSTGGRGYTF. The chain is built from TRBV7-9 and TRBJ1-2, with 9 bases that match TRBD1. The CDR3 spans 13 residues. With V trimmed by 4 bases and J by 8 bases, 5 bases remained unmatched. Germline V gene sequence: CDR1 SEHNR, CDR2 FQNEAQ (reference sequence).

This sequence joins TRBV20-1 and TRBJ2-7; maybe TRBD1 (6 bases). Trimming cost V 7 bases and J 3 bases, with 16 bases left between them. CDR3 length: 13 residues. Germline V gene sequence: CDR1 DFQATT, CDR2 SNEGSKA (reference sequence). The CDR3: CSVQTTDSYEQYF. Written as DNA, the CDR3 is TGCAGTGTCCAAACTACGGACAGCTACGAGCAGTACTTC.

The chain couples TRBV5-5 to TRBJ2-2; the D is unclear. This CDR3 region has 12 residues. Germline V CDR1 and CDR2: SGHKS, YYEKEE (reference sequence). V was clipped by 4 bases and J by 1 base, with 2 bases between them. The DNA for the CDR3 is TGTGCCAGCAGCGTGAACACCGGGGAGCTGTTTTTT. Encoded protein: CASSVNTGELFF.

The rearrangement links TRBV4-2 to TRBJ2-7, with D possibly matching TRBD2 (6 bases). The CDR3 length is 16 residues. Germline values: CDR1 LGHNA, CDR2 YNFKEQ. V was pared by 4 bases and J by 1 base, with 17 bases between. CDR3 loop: CASSLRPGLRSYEQYF. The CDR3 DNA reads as TGTGCCAGCAGCCTTAGGCCGGGACTCAGATCCTACGAGCAGTACTTC.

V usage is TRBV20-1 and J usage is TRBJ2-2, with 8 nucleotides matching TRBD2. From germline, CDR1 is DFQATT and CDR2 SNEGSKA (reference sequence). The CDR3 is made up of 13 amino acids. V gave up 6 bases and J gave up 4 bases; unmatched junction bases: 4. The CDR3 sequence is CSARTSSTGELFF. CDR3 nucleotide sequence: TGCAGTGCCAGGACTAGCAGCACCGGGGAGCTGTTTTTT.

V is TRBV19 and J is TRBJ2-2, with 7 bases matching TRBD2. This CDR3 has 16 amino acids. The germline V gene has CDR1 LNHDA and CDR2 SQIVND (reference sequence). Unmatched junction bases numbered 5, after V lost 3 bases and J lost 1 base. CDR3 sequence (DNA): TGTGCCAGTAGTATTGCGGGACTAAGGAACACCGGGGAGCTGTTTTTT. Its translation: CASSIAGLRNTGELFF.

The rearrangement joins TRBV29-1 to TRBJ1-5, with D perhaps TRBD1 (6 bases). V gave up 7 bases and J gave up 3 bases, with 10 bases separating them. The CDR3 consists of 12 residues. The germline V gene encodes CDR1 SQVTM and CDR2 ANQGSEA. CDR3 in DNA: TGCAGCGCCGGGGACAACAATCAGCCCCAGCATTTT. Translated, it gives CSAGDNNQPQHF.

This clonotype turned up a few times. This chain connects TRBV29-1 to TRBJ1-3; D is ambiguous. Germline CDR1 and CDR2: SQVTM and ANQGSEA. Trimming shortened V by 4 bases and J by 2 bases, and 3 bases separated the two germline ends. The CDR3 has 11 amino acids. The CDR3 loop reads CSVVTGNTIYF. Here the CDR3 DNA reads TGCAGCGTTGTAACTGGAAACACCATATATTTT.

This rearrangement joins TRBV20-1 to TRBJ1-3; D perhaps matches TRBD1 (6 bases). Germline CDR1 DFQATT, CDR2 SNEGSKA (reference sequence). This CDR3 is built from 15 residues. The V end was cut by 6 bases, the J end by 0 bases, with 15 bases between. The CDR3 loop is CSARMAGASGNTIYF. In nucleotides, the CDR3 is TGCAGTGCCAGGATGGCGGGGGCCTCTGGAAACACCATATATTTT.

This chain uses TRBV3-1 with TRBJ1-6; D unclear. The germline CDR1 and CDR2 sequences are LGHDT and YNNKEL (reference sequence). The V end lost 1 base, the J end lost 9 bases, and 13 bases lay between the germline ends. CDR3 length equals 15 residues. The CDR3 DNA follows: TGTGCCAGCAGCCAAGCCCCGGGAGGAGGTTCACCCCTCCACTTT. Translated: CASSQAPGGGSPLHF.

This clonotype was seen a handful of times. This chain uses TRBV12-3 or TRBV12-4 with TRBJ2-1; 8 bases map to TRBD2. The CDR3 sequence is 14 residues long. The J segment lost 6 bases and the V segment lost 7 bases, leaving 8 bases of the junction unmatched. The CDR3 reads CASMTGLGSNEQFF. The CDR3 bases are TGTGCCAGCATGACGGGACTAGGTTCCAATGAGCAGTTCTTC.

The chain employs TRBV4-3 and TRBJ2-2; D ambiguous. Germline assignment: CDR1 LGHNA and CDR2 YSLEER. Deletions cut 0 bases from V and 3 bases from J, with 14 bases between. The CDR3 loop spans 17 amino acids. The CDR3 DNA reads TGCGCCAGCAGCCAAGATACCTGGGGTGGTGACACCGGGGAGCTGTTTTTT. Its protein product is CASSQDTWGGDTGELFF.

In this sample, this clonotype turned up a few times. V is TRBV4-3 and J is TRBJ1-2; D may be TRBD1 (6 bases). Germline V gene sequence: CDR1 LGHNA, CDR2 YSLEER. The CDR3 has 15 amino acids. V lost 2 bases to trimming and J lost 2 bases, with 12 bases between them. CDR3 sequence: CASSQFRQANYGYTF. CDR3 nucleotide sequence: TGCGCCAGCAGCCAATTCAGACAGGCCAACTATGGCTACACCTTC.

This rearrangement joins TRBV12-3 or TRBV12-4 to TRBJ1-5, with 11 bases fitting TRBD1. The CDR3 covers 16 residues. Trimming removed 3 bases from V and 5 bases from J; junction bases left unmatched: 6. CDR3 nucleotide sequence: TGTGCCAGCAGTTTCTCCCCGGGACAGGGGGATCAGCCCCAGCATTTT. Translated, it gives CASSFSPGQGDQPQHF.

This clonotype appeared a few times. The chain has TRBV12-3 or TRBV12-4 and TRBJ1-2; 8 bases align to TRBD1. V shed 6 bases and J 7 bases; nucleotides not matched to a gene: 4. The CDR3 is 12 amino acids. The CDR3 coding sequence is TGTGCCAGCAGAACAGGGGGAACTGGCTACACCTTC. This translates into CASRTGGTGYTF.

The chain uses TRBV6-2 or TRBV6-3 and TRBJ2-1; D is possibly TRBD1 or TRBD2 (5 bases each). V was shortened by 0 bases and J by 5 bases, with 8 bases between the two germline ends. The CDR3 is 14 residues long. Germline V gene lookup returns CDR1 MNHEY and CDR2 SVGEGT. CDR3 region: CASSYSGTDNEQFF. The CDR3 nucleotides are TGTGCCAGCAGTTACTCGGGGACCGACAATGAGCAGTTCTTC.

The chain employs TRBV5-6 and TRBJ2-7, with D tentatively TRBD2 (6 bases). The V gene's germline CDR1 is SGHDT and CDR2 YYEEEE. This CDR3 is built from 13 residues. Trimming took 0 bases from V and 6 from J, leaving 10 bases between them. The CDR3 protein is CASSLAPGSEQYF. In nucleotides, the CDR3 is TGTGCCAGCAGCTTGGCCCCCGGGAGCGAGCAGTACTTC.